This T cell receptor beta chain was recorded in a study of blood T cell repertoires in COVID-19. With V trimmed by 6 bases and J by 2 bases, 7 bases remained unmatched. CDR3 length: 15 residues. Germline lookup yields CDR1 MNHEY and CDR2 SVGAGI. Produced via immunoSEQ multiplex PCR; TCRdb's table is partial and in-frame only. The repertoire holds approximately 210,000 clones, about 91% seen once, with approximately 1.2% in the top ten. This sequence joins TRBV6-5 and TRBJ1-2, with 9 bases identical to TRBD1. Source material: peripheral blood. The receptor was derived from a young man with acute or convalescent COVID-19. CDR3: CASSEPGTGNYGYTF. In DNA, the CDR3 is TGTGCCAGCAGCGAGCCGGGGACAGGGAACTATGGCTACACCTTC.